What follows are 6 T cell receptor beta chains derived from one specimen sequenced in a study of T cells in Graves' hyperthyroidism and ophthalmopathy (dated by TCRdb to about 2019). The receptor library was made with multiplex PCR. The reads were generated on an Illumina HiSeq 2000. TCR beta CDR3 regions were amplified from RNA transcripts. For the first round of RT-PCR on the TCR CDR3, the HTBI primer set was used together with the Qiagen OneStep RT-PCR kit. TCRdb ran its own pipeline on the public reads, namely fastp trimming at Q25 and MiXCR clone calling, and kept in-frame beta chains. Here each entry gathers all rows of one CDR3 protein and keeps the most common genes and DNA. In all, the sample holds roughly 710,000 distinct CDR3 sequences, and about 35% of those were seen once. Around 29% of the sample lies in the top ten. Sequencing input: blood. These receptors were obtained from a woman in her forties with Graves' hyperthyroidism.

The rearrangement uses TRBV7-2 and TRBJ1-6, with TRBD1 matching over 7 bases. The V gene's germline CDR1 is SGHTA and CDR2 FQGNSA. The CDR3 length is 17 residues. V was clipped by 6 bases and J by 0 bases; unmatched bases: 8. In DNA form, the CDR3 reads TGTGCCAGCAGACGCTACCGGGACAGCTCCTATAATTCACCCCTCCACTTT. Amino acids: CASRRYRDSSYNSPLHF.

The chain joins TRBV13 to TRBJ2-7; 7 nucleotides agree with TRBD1. Germline trimming cut 10 bases from V and 2 bases from J; bases unmatched to any gene: 11. Per the germline V gene, CDR1 is PRHDT and CDR2 is FYEKMQ (reference sequence). CDR3 length equals 14 residues. In DNA form, the CDR3 reads TGTGCCAAAAGGGGGCCTAACTTCCCCTACGAGCAGTACTTC. This gives the protein CAKRGPNFPYEQYF.

The CDR3 loop reads CASSLEGLGHEQYF. DNA of the CDR3: TGTGCCAGCAGCTTGGAGGGACTTGGGCACGAGCAGTACTTC. The rearrangement links TRBV7-9 to TRBJ2-7; D possibly corresponds to TRBD2 (6 bases). Trimming shortened V by 3 bases and J by 5 bases, and 14 bases separated the two germline ends. CDR3 length equals 14 residues. Germline assignment: CDR1 SEHNR and CDR2 FQNEAQ (reference sequence).

This clonotype was counted at least ten times. The V call is TRBV20-1, the J call TRBJ2-5, with D maybe TRBD2 (6 bases). V was shortened by 3 bases and J by 4 bases, with 18 bases between the two germline ends. The CDR3 is 15 amino acids. The germline V gene encodes CDR1 DFQATT and CDR2 SNEGSKA (reference sequence). CDR3 sequence: CSASGTLLGGETQYF. CDR3 coding DNA: TGCAGTGCTAGTGGGACGTTACTGGGGGGAGAGACCCAGTACTTC.

This clonotype has a count of ten or more. The chain recombines TRBV7-2 with TRBJ2-7; 7 nucleotides match TRBD1. The CDR3 is made up of 16 amino acids. CDR1 SGHTA and CDR2 FQGNSA come from the germline V gene. After removal of 5 bases from V and 4 bases from J, the junction contained 14 bases not matched to a gene. The CDR3: CASSRPARGWSYEQYF. The CDR3 nucleotides are TGTGCCAGCAGCAGACCGGCCAGGGGGTGGTCGTACGAGCAGTACTTC.

This clonotype was found many times. V and J are TRBV7-2 and TRBJ1-1; D gene unclear. Germline V gene data show CDR1 as SGHTA and CDR2 as FQGNSA. CDR3 size: 14 residues. Trimming took 7 bases from V and 0 from J, leaving 12 bases between them. DNA of the CDR3: TGTGCCAGCACCCGGACGGGATTGAACACTGAAGCTTTCTTT. Encoded protein: CASTRTGLNTEAFF.